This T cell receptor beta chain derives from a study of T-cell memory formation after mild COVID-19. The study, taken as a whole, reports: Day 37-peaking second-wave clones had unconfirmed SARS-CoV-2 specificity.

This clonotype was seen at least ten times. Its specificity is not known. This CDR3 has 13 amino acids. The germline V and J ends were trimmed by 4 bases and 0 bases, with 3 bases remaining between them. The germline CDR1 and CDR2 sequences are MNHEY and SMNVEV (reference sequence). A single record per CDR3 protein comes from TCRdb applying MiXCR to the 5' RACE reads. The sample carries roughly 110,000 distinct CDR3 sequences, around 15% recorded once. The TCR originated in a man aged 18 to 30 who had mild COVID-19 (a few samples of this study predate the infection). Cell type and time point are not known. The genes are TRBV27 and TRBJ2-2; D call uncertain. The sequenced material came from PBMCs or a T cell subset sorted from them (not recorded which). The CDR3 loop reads CASSWTNTGELFF. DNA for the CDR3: TGTGCCAGCAGTTGGACGAACACCGGGGAGCTGTTTTTT.